A single sample gave rise to the 27 T cell receptor beta chains below, sequenced in a study of T-cell reconstitution after alpha-beta-depleted transplantation in children. During its preparation, the TCRbeta library received unique molecular identifiers. TCRdb ran MiXCR on the PCR reads and lists one entry per CDR3 protein. The sample includes over 150,000 distinct CDR3 sequences, about 6% of them seen just once. The sequencing used PBMCs, collected before TCRalphabeta/CD19-depleted stem cell transplant. Receptors originate from a girl less than two years old with combined immunodeficiency, due to receive a stem cell transplant.

This clonotype was seen many times. CDR3 DNA sequence: TGTGCCAGCAGTTCCCGGACCAACTATCCTCTAGCGGGAGCGGGTGAGCAGTTCTTC. Amino acid sequence: CASSSRTNYPLAGAGEQFF. This sequence joins TRBV6-2 or TRBV6-3 and TRBJ2-1; the match to TRBD2 covers 10 bases. Germline CDR1 is MNHEY and CDR2 is SVGEGT. Trimming took 4 bases from V and 9 from J; bases not matched to a gene: 21. The CDR3 consists of 19 residues.

This clonotype showed up many times. The V gene is TRBV19, the J gene TRBJ2-1; 8 nucleotides line up with TRBD2. V lost 3 bases and J lost 6; bases outside the gene matches: 10. This CDR3 spans 16 amino acids. The germline CDR1 and CDR2 sequences are LNHDA and SQIVND (reference sequence). CDR3: CASSIILAGGFNEQFF. CDR3 DNA sequence: TGTGCCAGTAGTATTATCCTAGCGGGTGGTTTCAATGAGCAGTTCTTC.

In this sample, this clonotype turned up many times. J is TRBJ2-1 and V is TRBV5-1, with a weak D call TRBD1 (6 bases). The CDR3 covers 13 residues. Germline V gives CDR1 SGHRS, CDR2 YFSETQ. Trimming cost V 4 bases and J 10 bases, with 15 bases left between them. Here the CDR3 reads CASSTSTGTEQFF. In DNA form, the CDR3 reads TGCGCCAGCAGCACGTCGACCGGGACAGAGCAGTTCTTC.

This clonotype was recorded a few times. The rearrangement links TRBV20-1 to TRBJ1-5; D is ambiguous. V shed 0 bases and J shed 2 bases, with 11 bases lying between them. Germline-derived CDR1 and CDR2 are DFQATT and SNEGSKA (reference sequence). This CDR3 comprises 15 residues. This chain's CDR3 is CSARDPGRRNQPQHF. DNA for the CDR3: TGCAGTGCTAGAGACCCCGGACGCCGCAATCAGCCCCAGCATTTT.

This clonotype showed up many times. The chain links TRBV12-3 or TRBV12-4 to TRBJ2-1, with 12 bases aligning to TRBD2. This CDR3 comprises 13 residues. V lost 5 bases and J lost 9; bases outside the gene matches: 2. The CDR3 sequence: CASSLGLAGEQFF. The CDR3 nucleotides read TGTGCCAGCAGTCTGGGACTAGCGGGTGAGCAGTTCTTC.

This clonotype was detected many times. The J gene is TRBJ1-2, the V gene TRBV28; D ambiguous. Germline assignment: CDR1 MDHEN and CDR2 SYDVKM. This CDR3 contains 15 residues. V was cut by 7 bases and J by 3 bases, with 18 bases left in between. CDR3 sequence: CASTITSTAYYGYTF. The CDR3 DNA reads as TGTGCCAGCACCATCACCTCTACAGCCTACTATGGCTACACCTTC.

Points on this clonotype: A much more abundant neighbour one base away suggests this may be a read error. This chain links TRBV10-3 with TRBJ2-6, with 11 bases identical to TRBD1. The germline V gene encodes CDR1 ENHRY and CDR2 SYGVKD. The V and J ends lost 5 bases and 0 bases, in that order; junction bases with no gene match: 6. This CDR3 is 18 amino acids long. In nucleotides, the CDR3 is TGTGCCATCAGTTGGGGACAGGGGGGCCCCTCTGGGGCCAACGTCCTGACTTTC. Its protein product is CAISWGQGGPSGANVLTF.

This clonotype was seen many times. DNA of the CDR3: TGCAGGGTGGGGGGGCGGCAAGTCAACAATGAGCAGTTCTTC. Protein sequence: CRVGGRQVNNEQFF. The J gene is TRBJ2-1, the V gene TRBV20-1; D possibly corresponds to TRBD2 (7 bases). Germline assignment: CDR1 DFQATT and CDR2 SNEGSKA (reference sequence). CDR3 length equals 14 residues.

This clonotype came up many times. The chain recombines TRBV6-6 with TRBJ1-1; D gene ambiguous. Germline assignment: CDR1 MNHNY and CDR2 SVGAGI (reference sequence). V was pared by 2 bases and J by 4 bases, with 2 bases between. There are 11 residues in the CDR3. In DNA, the CDR3 is TGTGCCAGCAGTTACAGCACTGAAGCTTTCTTT. Its translation is CASSYSTEAFF.

The chain joins TRBV6-2 or TRBV6-3 to TRBJ1-1; 7 bases map to TRBD1. Germline V CDR1 and CDR2: MNHEY, SVGEGT. This CDR3 region has 21 residues. V dropped 1 base and J dropped 0; count of bases not matched to a gene: 20. CDR3 coding DNA: TGTGCCAGCAGTTACTTGCCCCGGTTCCTCGACAGGGTTTGGGTGAACACTGAAGCTTTCTTT. This gives the protein CASSYLPRFLDRVWVNTEAFF.

This clonotype has ten or more counts. This chain connects TRBV4-2 to TRBJ2-3; no definite D call. V gave up 1 base and J gave up 8 bases, with 10 bases separating them. The CDR3 is made up of 13 amino acids. CDR1 LGHNA and CDR2 YNFKEQ come from the germline V gene. This CDR3 reads CASSQGLPATQYF. The CDR3 DNA reads as TGTGCCAGCAGCCAAGGTTTACCAGCTACGCAGTATTTT.

This clonotype was counted at least ten times. The V and J genes are TRBV6-2 or TRBV6-3 and TRBJ2-1, with a possible D match to TRBD2 (6 bases). CDR1 and CDR2 from the germline V gene are MNHEY and SVGEGT. Between the trimmed V and J ends, which lost 8 bases and 3 bases, there was a span of 20 bases. The length of the CDR3 is 16 residues. The chain's CDR3 is CASQKGNRGLYNEQFF. The CDR3 bases are TGTGCCAGCCAGAAAGGGAATAGGGGACTCTACAATGAGCAGTTCTTC.

This clonotype has a count of ten or more. The chain is built from TRBV20-1 and TRBJ2-1; 9 positions match TRBD2. Germline V lookup: CDR1 DFQATT, CDR2 SNEGSKA (reference sequence). The CDR3 sequence is 13 residues long. The CDR3 here is CRPPTSGYNEQFF. CDR3 bases: TGCAGGCCCCCGACTAGCGGCTACAATGAGCAGTTCTTC.

This clonotype was found many times. The chain couples TRBV25-1 to TRBJ1-1; 8 nucleotides align to TRBD1. The CDR3 contains 14 residues. From germline, CDR1 is MGHDK and CDR2 SYGVNS. Trimming at V came to 6 bases and at J to 1 base, leaving 4 bases not matched to a gene. The CDR3 nucleotides read TGTGCCAGCAGGACCGGGACAGGGAACACTGAAGCTTTCTTT. Protein: CASRTGTGNTEAFF.

This clonotype was counted ten times or more. The V and J genes are TRBV7-9 and TRBJ2-1; D not certain. This CDR3 is built from 17 residues. The germline gives CDR1 SEHNR, CDR2 FQNEAQ (reference sequence). Trimming took 6 bases from V and 0 from J, leaving 18 bases between them. The DNA of the CDR3 is TGTGCCAGCAGTCGAATTTCCCTTTTCCGCTCCTACAATGAGCAGTTCTTC. It is translated as CASSRISLFRSYNEQFF. Based on the CDR3 plus reference TRBV7-9 and TRBJ2-1, the full variable domain is DTGVSQNPRHKITKRGQNVTFRCDPISEHNRLYWYRQTLGQGPEFLTYFQNEAQLEKSRLLSDRFSAERPKGSFSTLEIQRTEQGDSAMYLCASSRISLFRSYNEQFFGPGTRLTVL.

There are many counts of this clonotype. The V call is TRBV9, the J call TRBJ2-1; tentatively, D is TRBD1 or TRBD2 (5 bases each). Germline CDR1 reads SGDLS; CDR2 reads YYNGEE. The CDR3 contains 15 residues. Trimming removed 1 base at V and 5 bases at J, with 13 bases between. The CDR3 sequence: CASSVRGSGHNEQFF. CDR3 sequence (DNA): TGTGCCAGCAGCGTACGGGGCTCCGGCCACAATGAGCAGTTCTTC.

This clonotype appeared many times. The rearrangement uses TRBV7-2 and TRBJ2-2, with D unresolved. The germline V gene encodes CDR1 SGHTA and CDR2 FQGNSA. The CDR3 contains 12 residues. The V end was cut by 4 bases, the J end by 4 bases, with 4 bases between. DNA for the CDR3: TGTGCCAGCAGCTCCCGCACCGGGGAGCTGTTTTTT. Translating gives CASSSRTGELFF.

Ten or more counts support this clonotype. The chain joins TRBV28 to TRBJ2-1; 8 bases are shared with TRBD1. The CDR3 is made up of 16 amino acids. Trimming at V came to 6 bases and at J to 8 bases, leaving 15 bases not matched to a gene. Germline V gives CDR1 MDHEN, CDR2 SYDVKM. Here the CDR3 reads CASSRHWAGGKDEQFF. As DNA, the CDR3 is TGTGCCAGCAGCCGCCACTGGGCAGGGGGCAAGGATGAGCAGTTCTTC.

This clonotype was recorded many times. This chain uses TRBV7-3 with TRBJ2-1, with D possibly being TRBD2 (5 bases). The germline gives CDR1 SGHTA, CDR2 FQGTGA. V lost 5 bases to trimming and J lost 9 bases, with 20 bases between them. The CDR3 consists of 15 residues. This CDR3 reads CASSPFSRRGSEQFF. The DNA for the CDR3 is TGTGCCAGCAGCCCCTTTTCGAGGAGAGGGTCTGAGCAGTTCTTC.

This clonotype occurred a few times. The rearrangement joins TRBV7-9 to TRBJ2-5; the D is unclear. Trimming pared 2 bases from V and 0 bases from J, leaving 16 bases between. Germline-derived CDR1 and CDR2 are SEHNR and FQNEAQ (reference sequence). This CDR3 has 17 residues. CDR3 in amino acids: CASSLRVPLSYQETQYF. Written as DNA, the CDR3 is TGTGCCAGCAGCTTAAGGGTCCCGTTATCGTACCAAGAGACCCAGTACTTC.

This clonotype was picked up many times. The chain links TRBV5-1 to TRBJ2-7; D may be TRBD2 (6 bases). The CDR3 totals 15 residues. From germline, CDR1 is SGHRS and CDR2 YFSETQ. Trimming removed 0 bases at V and 5 bases at J, with 15 bases between. As DNA, the CDR3 is TGCGCCAGCAGCTTGGAGGGGAGGACAATGCACGAGCAGTACTTC. This encodes CASSLEGRTMHEQYF.

In this sample, this clonotype turned up many times. The chain employs TRBV20-1 and TRBJ1-6, with D possibly TRBD1 on 6 matching bases. Germline V gene lookup returns CDR1 DFQATT and CDR2 SNEGSKA (reference sequence). The CDR3 is 14 amino acids. V was pared by 5 bases and J by 2 bases, with 10 bases between. The DNA for the CDR3 is TGCAGTGCTGCCAGGGGCGCCTATAATTCACCCCTCCACTTT. Its protein is CSAARGAYNSPLHF.

This clonotype occurred many times. J is TRBJ2-3 and V is TRBV5-1, with 10 bases identical to TRBD2. J was trimmed by 3 bases and V by 1 base; bases with no gene match: 8. The CDR3 has 17 residues. From germline, CDR1 is SGHRS and CDR2 YFSETQ. CDR3: CASSLRPLAGLTDTQYF. CDR3 sequence (DNA): TGCGCCAGCAGCTTGAGGCCACTAGCGGGGTTAACAGATACGCAGTATTTT.

The table lists this clonotype with many counts. For the CDR3, the DNA is TGTGCCAGCAGCTACACTAGCGGGTACGAGCAGTACTTC. Protein sequence: CASSYTSGYEQYF. The chain uses TRBV7-9 and TRBJ2-7; 9 bases align to TRBD2. The V gene's germline CDR1 is SEHNR and CDR2 FQNEAQ (reference sequence). J was trimmed by 4 bases and V by 4 bases; bases with no gene match: 2. The CDR3 runs 13 residues.

Notes on this clonotype: This may stem from a read error, because a much larger clone lies one nucleotide away. The rearrangement links TRBV20-1 to TRBJ1-1; tentative D call: TRBD1 (5 bases). The CDR3 contains 16 residues. Germline CDR1 is DFQATT and CDR2 is SNEGSKA (reference sequence). CDR3 DNA sequence: TGCAGTGCTAGATCGGGGCGGCAGGGAATTAACACTGAACCTTTCTTT. Encoded protein: CSARSGRQGINTEPFF.

This clonotype has a count of ten or more. The chain recombines TRBV7-6 with TRBJ2-5; unclear D gene. The CDR3 covers 15 residues. Trimming stripped 1 base from V and 1 base from J, with 10 bases between. Looked up from germline, CDR1 is SGHVS and CDR2 is FNYEAQ. The CDR3 region has the DNA TGTGCCAGCAGCTTAGGGATTCCTATCCAAGAGACCCAGTACTTC. Its protein is CASSLGIPIQETQYF.

The chain couples TRBV12-3 or TRBV12-4 to TRBJ2-2; TRBD2 agrees at 12 bases. The J segment lost 0 bases and the V segment lost 6 bases, leaving 11 bases of the junction unmatched. This CDR3 has 19 amino acids. CDR3 sequence reads: CASSSTATSGGANTGELFF. In DNA form, the CDR3 reads TGTGCCAGCAGCTCAACTGCGACTAGCGGGGGCGCGAACACCGGGGAGCTGTTTTTT.